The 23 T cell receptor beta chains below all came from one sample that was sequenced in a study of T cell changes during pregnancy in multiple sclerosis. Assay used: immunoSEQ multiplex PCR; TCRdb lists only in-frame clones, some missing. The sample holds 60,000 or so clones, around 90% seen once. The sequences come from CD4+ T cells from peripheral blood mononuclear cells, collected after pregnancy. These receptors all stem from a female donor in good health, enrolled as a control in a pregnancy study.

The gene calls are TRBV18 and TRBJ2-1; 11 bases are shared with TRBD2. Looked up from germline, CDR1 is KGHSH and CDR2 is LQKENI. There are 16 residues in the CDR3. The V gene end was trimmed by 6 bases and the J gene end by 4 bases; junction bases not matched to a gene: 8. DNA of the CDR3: TGTGCCAGCTCTCGCGTACTAGCGGGGGATTACAATGAGCAGTTCTTC. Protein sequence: CASSRVLAGDYNEQFF.

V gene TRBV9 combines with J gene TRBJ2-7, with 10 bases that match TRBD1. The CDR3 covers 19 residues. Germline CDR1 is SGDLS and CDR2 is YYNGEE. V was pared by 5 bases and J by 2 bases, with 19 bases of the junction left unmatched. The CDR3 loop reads CASSPGGGQGMGATYEQYF. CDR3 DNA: TGTGCCAGCAGTCCAGGGGGGGGACAGGGGATGGGAGCCACCTACGAGCAGTACTTC.

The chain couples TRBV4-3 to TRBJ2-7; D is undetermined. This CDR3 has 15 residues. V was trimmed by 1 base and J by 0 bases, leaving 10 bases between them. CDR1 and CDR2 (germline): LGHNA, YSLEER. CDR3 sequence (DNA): TGCGCCAGCAGCCAAGTGGGCGCCCGCTCCTACGAGCAGTACTTC. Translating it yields CASSQVGARSYEQYF.

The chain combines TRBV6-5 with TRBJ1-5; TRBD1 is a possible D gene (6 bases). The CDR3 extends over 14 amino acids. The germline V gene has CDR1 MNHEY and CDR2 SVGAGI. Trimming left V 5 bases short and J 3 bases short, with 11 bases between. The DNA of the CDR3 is TGTGCCAGCAGTCCGGACAGAGACAATCAGCCCCAGCATTTT. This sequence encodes CASSPDRDNQPQHF.

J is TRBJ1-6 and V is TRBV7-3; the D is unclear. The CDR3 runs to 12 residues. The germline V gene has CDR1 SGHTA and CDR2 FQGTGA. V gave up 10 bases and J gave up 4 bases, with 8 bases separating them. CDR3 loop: CATGMYNSPLHF. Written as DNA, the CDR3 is TGTGCCACGGGGATGTATAATTCACCCCTCCACTTT.

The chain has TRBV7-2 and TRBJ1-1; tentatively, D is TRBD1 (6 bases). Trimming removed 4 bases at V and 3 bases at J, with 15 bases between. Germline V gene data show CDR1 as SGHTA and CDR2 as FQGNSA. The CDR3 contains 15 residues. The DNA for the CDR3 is TGTGCCAGCAGCTACCGGGACATCTGGGACACTGAAGCTTTCTTT. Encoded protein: CASSYRDIWDTEAFF.

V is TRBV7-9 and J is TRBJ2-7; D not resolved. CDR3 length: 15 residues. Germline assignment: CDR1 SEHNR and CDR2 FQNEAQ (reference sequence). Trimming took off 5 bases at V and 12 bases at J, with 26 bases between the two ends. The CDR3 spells CASSPKWLPHISGYF. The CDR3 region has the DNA TGTGCCAGCAGCCCGAAGTGGCTTCCCCATATATCGGGGTACTTC.

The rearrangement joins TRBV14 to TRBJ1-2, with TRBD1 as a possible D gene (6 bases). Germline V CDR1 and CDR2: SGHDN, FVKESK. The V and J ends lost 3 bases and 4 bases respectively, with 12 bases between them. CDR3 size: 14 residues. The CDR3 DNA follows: TGTGCCAGCAGCCATAGGCAGGGGATCTATGGCTACACCTTC. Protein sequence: CASSHRQGIYGYTF.

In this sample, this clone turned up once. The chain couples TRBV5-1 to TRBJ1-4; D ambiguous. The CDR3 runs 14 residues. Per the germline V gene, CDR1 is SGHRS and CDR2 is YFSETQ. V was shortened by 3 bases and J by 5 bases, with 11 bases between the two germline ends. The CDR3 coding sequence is TGCGCCAGCAGCTCGGACGGACTAAATGAAAAACTGTTTTTT. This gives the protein CASSSDGLNEKLFF.

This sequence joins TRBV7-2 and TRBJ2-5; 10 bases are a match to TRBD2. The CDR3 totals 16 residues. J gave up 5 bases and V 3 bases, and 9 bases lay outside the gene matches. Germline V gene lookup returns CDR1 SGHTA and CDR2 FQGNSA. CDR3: CASSFLPGLATETQYF. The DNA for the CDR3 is TGTGCCAGCAGCTTTTTACCGGGACTAGCGACGGAGACCCAGTACTTC.

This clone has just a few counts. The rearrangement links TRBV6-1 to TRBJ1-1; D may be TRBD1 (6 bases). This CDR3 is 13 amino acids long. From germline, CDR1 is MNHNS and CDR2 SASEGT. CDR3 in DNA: TGTGGCTCACAGGGAAAATTGAACACTGAAGCTTTCTTT. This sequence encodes CGSQGKLNTEAFF.

CDR3 residues: CASSSSAVLTNYGYTF. In nucleotides, the CDR3 is TGTGCCAGCAGCTCCTCGGCGGTGTTAACTAACTATGGCTACACCTTC. The chain carries TRBV7-2 and TRBJ1-2; no clear D gene. From germline, CDR1 is SGHTA and CDR2 FQGNSA. The CDR3 spans 16 residues. The V and J ends lost 4 bases and 0 bases respectively, with 15 bases between them.

The CDR3 region is CASSVGPGYSNQPQHF. As DNA, the CDR3 is TGTGCCAGCAGCGTAGGGCCAGGATATAGCAATCAGCCCCAGCATTTT. V gene TRBV9 combines with J gene TRBJ1-5, with D unclear. CDR1 and CDR2 (germline): SGDLS, YYNGEE. V was clipped by 0 bases and J by 0 bases, with 10 bases between them. The CDR3 length is 16 residues.

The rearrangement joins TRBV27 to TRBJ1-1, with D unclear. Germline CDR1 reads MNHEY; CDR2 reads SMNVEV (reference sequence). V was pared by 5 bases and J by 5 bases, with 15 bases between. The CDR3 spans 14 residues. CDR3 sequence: CASSTADGRTEAFF. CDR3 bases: TGTGCCAGCAGTACCGCTGATGGGAGGACTGAAGCTTTCTTT.

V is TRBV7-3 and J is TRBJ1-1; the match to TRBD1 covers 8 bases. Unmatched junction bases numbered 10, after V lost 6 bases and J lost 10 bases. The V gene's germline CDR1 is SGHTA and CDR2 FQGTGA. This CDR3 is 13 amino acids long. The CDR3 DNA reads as TGTGCCAGCAGTTCAGGGGGCGAGGGTACAGCTTTCTTT. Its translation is CASSSGGEGTAFF.

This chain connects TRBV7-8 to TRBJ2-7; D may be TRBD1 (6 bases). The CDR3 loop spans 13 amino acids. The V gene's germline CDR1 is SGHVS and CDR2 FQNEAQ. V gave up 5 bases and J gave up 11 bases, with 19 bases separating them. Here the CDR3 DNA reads TGTGCCAGCAGCCTACCGGCCAGGGGATTGGAGTACTTC. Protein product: CASSLPARGLEYF.

For the CDR3, the DNA is TGTGCCAGCAGTTACTTTTCGGGGGAGGGTACGCAGTATTTT. Amino acid sequence: CASSYFSGEGTQYF. The chain joins TRBV6-5 to TRBJ2-3, with TRBD2 matching 7 bases. With V trimmed by 1 base and J by 8 bases, 6 bases remained unmatched. The CDR3 extends over 14 amino acids. Germline values: CDR1 MNHEY, CDR2 SVGAGI.

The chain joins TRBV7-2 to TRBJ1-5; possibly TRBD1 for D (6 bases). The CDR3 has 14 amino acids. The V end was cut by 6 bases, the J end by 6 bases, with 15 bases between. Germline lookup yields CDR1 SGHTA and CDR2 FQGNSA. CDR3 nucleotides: TGTGCCAGCAGTTTTCAGGGGATGGGTCAGCCCCAGCATTTT. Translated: CASSFQGMGQPQHF.

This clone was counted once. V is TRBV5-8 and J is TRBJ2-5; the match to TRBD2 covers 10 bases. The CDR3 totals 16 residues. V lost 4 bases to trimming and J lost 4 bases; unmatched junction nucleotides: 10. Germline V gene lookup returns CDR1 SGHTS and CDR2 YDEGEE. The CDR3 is CASSMTAGGPGETQYF. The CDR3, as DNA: TGTGCCAGCAGCATGACAGCGGGGGGGCCAGGAGAGACCCAGTACTTC.

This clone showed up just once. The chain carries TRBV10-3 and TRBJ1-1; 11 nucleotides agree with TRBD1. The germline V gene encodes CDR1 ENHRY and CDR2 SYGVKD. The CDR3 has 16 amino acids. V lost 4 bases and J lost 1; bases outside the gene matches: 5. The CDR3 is CAISVGQGGWNTEAFF. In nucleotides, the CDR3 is TGTGCCATCAGTGTGGGACAGGGGGGATGGAACACTGAAGCTTTCTTT.

CDR3 amino acids: CASSLAGGWQETQYF. Written as DNA, the CDR3 is TGCGCCAGCAGCTTGGCGGGGGGGTGGCAAGAGACCCAGTACTTC. The chain joins TRBV5-1 to TRBJ2-5; 8 positions match TRBD2. The CDR3 has 15 amino acids. V trimming: 0 bases; J trimming: 2 bases; junction bases outside the gene matches: 3. The germline CDR1 and CDR2 sequences are SGHRS and YFSETQ.

Here the CDR3 reads CSVDQQGPEQYF. CDR3 DNA sequence: TGCAGCGTTGATCAACAGGGTCCCGAGCAGTACTTC. The J gene is TRBJ2-7, the V gene TRBV29-1, with D possibly being TRBD1 (6 bases). V shed 3 bases and J shed 6 bases, with 12 bases lying between them. The CDR3 has 12 amino acids. The germline V gene has CDR1 SQVTM and CDR2 ANQGSEA.

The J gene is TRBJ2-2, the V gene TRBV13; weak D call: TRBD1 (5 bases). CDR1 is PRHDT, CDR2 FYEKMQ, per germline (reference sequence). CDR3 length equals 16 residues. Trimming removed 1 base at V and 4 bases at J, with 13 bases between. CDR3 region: CASSLVLGQGTGELFF. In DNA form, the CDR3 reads TGTGCCAGCAGCTTAGTTTTGGGGCAGGGCACCGGGGAGCTGTTTTTT.